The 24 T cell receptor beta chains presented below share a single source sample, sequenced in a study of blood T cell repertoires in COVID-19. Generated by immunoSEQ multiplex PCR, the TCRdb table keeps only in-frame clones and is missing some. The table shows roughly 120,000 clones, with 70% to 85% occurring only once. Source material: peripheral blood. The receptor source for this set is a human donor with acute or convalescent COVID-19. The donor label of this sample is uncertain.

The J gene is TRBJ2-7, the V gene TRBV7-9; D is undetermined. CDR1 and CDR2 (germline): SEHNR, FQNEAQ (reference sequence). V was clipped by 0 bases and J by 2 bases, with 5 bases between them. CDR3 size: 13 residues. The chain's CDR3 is CASSLAGPYEQYV. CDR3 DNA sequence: TGTGCCAGCAGCTTAGCGGGCCCCTACGAGCAGTACGTC.

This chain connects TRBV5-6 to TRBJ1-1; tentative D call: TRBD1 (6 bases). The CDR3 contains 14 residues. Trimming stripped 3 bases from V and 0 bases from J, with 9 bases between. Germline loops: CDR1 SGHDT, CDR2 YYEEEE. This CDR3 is CASSYGQLNTEAFF. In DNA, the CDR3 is TGTGCCAGCAGCTACGGACAGTTGAACACTGAAGCTTTCTTT.

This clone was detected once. The CDR3 sequence is CASSFPPGSSYNEQFF. The DNA of the CDR3 is TGTGCCAGCAGCTTTCCTCCGGGAAGCTCCTACAATGAGCAGTTCTTC. V gene TRBV12-1 combines with J gene TRBJ2-1; no check of the table's D call, TRBD2, against the DNA was made. TRBV12-1 is marked as a pseudogene. This CDR3 contains 16 residues.

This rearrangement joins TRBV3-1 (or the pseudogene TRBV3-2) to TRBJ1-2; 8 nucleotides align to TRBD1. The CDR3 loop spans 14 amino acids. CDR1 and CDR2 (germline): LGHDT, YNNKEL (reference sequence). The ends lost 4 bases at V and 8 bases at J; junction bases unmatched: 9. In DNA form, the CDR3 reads TGTGCCAGCAGCCTACGGACAGGGTCGTTCGGCTACACCTTC. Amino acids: CASSLRTGSFGYTF.

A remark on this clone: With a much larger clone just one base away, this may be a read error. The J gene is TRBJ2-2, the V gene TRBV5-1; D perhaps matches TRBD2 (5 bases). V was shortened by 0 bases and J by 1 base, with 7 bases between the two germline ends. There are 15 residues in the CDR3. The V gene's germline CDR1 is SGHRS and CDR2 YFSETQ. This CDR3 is CASSLEGRNTGELFF. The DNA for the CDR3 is TGCGCCAGCAGCTTGGAAGGGAGGAACACCGGGGAGCTGTTTTTT.

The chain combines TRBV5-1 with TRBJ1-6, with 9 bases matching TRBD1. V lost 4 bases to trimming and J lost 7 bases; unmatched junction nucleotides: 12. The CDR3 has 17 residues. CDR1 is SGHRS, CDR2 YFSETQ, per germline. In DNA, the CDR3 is TGCGCCAGCAGCATTCACCCGGGACAGGGAGGAAATTCACCCCTCCACTTT. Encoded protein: CASSIHPGQGGNSPLHF.

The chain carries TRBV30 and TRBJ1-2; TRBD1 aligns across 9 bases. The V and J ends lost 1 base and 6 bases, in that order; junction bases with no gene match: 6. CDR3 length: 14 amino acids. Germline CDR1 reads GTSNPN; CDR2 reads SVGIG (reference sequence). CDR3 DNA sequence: TGTGCCTGGAGTGCCGGGACAGGGACTAATGGCTACACCTTC. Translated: CAWSAGTGTNGYTF. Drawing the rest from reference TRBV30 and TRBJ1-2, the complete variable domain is SQTIHQWPATLVQPVGSPLSLECTVEGTSNPNLYWYRQAAGRGLQLLFYSVGIGQISSEVPQNLSASRPQDRQFILSSKKLLLSDSGFYLCAWSAGTGTNGYTFGSGTRLTVV.

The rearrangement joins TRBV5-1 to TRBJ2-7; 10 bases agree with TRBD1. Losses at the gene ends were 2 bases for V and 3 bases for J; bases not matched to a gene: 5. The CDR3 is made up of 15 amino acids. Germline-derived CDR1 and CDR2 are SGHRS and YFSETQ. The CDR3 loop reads CASSFGGTGVYEQYV. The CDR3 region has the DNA TGCGCCAGCAGCTTCGGTGGGACAGGGGTCTACGAGCAGTACGTC.

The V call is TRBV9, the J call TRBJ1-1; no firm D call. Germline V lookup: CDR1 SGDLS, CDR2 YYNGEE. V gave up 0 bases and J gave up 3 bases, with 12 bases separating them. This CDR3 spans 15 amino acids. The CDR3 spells CASSVVLEGHTEAFF. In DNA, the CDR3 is TGTGCCAGCAGCGTAGTTCTTGAGGGCCACACTGAAGCTTTCTTT.

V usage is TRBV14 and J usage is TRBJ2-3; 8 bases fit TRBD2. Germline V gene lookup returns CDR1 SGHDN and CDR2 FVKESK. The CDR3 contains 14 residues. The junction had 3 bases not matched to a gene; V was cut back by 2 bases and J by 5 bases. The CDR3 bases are TGTGCCAGCAGCCAATCCCTAGCGGGAGATACGCAGTATTTT. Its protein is CASSQSLAGDTQYF.

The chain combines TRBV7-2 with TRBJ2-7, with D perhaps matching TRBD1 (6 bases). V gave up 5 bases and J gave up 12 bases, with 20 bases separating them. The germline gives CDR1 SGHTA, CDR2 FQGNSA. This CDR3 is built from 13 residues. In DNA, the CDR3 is TGTGCCAGCAGCGGATCACATGGGAGAGGGGGGTACTTC. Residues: CASSGSHGRGGYF.

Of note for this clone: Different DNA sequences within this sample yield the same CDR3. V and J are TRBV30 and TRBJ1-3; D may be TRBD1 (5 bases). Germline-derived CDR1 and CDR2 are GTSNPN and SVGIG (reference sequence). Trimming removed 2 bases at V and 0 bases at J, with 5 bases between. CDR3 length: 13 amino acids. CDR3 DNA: TGTGCCTGGAGTAGGGGCTCTGGAAACACCATATATTTT. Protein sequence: CAWSRGSGNTIYF.

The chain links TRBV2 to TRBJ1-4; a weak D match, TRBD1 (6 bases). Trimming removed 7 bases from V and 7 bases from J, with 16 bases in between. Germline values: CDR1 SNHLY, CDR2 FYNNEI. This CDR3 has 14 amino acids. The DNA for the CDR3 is TGTGCCAGCACCCCAGGGGCTACGGGTGAAAAACTGTTTTTT. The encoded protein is CASTPGATGEKLFF.

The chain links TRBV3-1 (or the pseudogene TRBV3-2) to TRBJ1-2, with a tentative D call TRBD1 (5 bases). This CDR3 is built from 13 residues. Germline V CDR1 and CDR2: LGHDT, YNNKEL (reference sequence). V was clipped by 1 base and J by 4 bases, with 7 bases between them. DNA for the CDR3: TGTGCCAGCAGCCAAGGGCAGGGCTATGGCTACACCTTC. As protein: CASSQGQGYGYTF.

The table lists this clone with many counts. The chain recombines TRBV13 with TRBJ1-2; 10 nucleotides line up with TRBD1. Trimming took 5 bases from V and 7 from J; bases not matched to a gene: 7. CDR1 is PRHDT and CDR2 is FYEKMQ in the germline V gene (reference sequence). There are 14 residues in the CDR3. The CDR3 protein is CASSRGQGFGGYTF. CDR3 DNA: TGTGCCAGCAGCCGGGGACAGGGGTTTGGTGGCTACACCTTC.

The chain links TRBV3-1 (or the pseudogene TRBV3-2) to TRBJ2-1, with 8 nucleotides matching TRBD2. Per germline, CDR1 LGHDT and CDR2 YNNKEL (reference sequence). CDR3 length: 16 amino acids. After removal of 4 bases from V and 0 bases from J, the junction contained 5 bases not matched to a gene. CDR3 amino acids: CASSRTSGNSYNEQFF. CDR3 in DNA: TGTGCCAGCAGCCGTACTAGCGGCAACTCCTACAATGAGCAGTTCTTC.

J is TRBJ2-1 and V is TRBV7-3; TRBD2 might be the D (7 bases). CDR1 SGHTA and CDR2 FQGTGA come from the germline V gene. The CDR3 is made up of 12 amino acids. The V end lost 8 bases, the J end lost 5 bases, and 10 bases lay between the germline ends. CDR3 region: CASGGADNEQFF. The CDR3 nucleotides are TGTGCCAGCGGGGGGGCGGACAATGAGCAGTTCTTC.

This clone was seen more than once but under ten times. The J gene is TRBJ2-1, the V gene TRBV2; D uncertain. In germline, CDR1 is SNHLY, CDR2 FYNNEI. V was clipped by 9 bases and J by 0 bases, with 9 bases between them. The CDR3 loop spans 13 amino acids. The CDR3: CASETGSYNEQFF. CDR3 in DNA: TGTGCCAGTGAGACTGGCTCCTACAATGAGCAGTTCTTC.

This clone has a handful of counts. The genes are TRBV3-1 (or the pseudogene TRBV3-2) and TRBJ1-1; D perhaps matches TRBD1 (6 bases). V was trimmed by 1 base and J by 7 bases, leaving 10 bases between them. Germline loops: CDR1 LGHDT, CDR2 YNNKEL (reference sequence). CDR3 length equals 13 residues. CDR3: CASSQAGRGEAFF. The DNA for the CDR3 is TGTGCCAGCAGCCAAGCGGGCAGGGGTGAAGCTTTCTTT.

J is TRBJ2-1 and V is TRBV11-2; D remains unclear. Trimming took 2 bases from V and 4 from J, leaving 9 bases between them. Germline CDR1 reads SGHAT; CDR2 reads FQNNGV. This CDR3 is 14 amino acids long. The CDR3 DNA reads TGTGCCAGCAGCTTACTTTCAGGTTACAATGAGCAGTTCTTC. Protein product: CASSLLSGYNEQFF.

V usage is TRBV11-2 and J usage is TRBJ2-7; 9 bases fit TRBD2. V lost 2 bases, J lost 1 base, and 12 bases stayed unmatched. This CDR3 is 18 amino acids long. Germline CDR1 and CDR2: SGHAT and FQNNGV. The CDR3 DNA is TGTGCCAGCAGCTTACGCTCGTCTAGCGGGGCTCCATCCTACGAGCAGTACTTC. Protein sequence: CASSLRSSSGAPSYEQYF. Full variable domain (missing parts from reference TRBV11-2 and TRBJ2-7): EAGVAQSPRYKIIEKRQSVAFWCNPISGHATLYWYQQILGQGPKLLIQFQNNGVVDDSQLPKDRFSAERLKGVDSTLKIQPAKLEDSAVYLCASSLRSSSGAPSYEQYFGPGTRLTVT.

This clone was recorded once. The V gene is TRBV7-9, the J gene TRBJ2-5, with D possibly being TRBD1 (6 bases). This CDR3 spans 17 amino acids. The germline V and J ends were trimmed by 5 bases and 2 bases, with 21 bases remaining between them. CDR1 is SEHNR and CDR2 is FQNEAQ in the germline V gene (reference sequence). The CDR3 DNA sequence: TGTGCCAGCAGCACACGAGTCCTACAGGGCGGGCAAGAGACCCAGTACTTC. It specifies CASSTRVLQGGQETQYF.

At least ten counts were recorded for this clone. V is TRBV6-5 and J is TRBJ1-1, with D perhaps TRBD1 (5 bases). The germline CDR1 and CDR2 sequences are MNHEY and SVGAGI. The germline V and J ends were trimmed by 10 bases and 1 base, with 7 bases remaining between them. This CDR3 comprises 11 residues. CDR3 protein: CATQGNTEAFF. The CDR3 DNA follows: TGTGCCACCCAGGGGAACACTGAAGCTTTCTTT.

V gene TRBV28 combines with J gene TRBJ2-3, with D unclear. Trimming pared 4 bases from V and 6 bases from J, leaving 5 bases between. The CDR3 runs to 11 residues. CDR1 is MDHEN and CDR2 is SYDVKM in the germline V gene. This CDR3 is CASSSSDTQYF. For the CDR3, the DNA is TGTGCCAGCAGTTCGAGCGATACGCAGTATTTT. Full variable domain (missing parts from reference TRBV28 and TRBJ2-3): DVKVTQSSRYLVKRTGEKVFLECVQDMDHENMFWYRQDPGLGLRLIYFSYDVKMKEKGDIPEGYSVSREKKERFSLILESASTNQTSMYLCASSSSDTQYFGPGTRLTVL.